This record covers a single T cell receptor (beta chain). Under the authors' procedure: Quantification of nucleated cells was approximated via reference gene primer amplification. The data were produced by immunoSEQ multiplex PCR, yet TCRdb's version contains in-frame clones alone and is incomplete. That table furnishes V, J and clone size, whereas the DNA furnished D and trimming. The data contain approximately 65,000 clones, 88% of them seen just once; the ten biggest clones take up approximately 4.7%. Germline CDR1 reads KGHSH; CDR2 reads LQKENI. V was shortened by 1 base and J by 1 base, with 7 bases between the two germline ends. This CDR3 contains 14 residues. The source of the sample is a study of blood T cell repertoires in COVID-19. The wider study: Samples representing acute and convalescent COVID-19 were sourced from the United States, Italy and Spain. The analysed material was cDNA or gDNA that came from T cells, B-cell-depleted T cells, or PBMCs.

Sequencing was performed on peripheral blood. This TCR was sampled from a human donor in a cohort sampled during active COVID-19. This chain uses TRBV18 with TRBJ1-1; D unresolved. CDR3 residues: CASSPHTGNTEAFF. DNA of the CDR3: TGTGCCAGCTCACCACATACTGGGAACACTGAAGCTTTCTTT. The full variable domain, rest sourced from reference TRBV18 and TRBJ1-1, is NAGVMQNPRHLVRRRGQEARLRCSPMKGHSHVYWYRQLPEEGLKFMVYLQKENIIDESGMPKERFSAEFPKEGPSILRIQQVVRGDSAAYFCASSPHTGNTEAFFGQGTRLTVV.